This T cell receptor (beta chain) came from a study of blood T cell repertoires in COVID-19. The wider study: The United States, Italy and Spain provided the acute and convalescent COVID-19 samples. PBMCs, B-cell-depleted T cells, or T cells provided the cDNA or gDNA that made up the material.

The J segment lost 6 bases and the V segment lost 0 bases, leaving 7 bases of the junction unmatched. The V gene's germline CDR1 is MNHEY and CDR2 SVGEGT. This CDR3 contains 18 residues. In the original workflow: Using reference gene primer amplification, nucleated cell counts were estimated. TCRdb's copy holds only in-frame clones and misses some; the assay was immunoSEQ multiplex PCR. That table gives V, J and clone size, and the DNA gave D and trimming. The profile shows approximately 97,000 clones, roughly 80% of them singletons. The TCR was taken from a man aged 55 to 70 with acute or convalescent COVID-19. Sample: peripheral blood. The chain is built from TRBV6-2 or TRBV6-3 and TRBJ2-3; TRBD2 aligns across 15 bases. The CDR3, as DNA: TGTGCCAGCAGTTACTCTCGGACTAGCGGGAGGGGCAGGGATACGCAGTATTTT. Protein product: CASSYSRTSGRGRDTQYF.